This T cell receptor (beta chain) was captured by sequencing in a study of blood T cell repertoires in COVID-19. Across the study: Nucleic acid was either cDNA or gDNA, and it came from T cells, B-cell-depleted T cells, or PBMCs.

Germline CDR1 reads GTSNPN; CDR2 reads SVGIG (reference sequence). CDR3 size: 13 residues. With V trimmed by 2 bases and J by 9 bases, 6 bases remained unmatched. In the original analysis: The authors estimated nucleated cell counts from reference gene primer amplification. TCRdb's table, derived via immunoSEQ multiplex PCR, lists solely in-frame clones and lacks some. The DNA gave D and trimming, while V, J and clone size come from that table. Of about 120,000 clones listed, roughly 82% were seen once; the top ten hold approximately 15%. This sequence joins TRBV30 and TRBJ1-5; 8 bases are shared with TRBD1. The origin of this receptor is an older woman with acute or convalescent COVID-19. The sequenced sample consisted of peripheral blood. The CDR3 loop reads CAWSRAGGLPQHF. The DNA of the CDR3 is TGTGCCTGGAGTAGGGCAGGGGGCTTGCCCCAGCATTTT.